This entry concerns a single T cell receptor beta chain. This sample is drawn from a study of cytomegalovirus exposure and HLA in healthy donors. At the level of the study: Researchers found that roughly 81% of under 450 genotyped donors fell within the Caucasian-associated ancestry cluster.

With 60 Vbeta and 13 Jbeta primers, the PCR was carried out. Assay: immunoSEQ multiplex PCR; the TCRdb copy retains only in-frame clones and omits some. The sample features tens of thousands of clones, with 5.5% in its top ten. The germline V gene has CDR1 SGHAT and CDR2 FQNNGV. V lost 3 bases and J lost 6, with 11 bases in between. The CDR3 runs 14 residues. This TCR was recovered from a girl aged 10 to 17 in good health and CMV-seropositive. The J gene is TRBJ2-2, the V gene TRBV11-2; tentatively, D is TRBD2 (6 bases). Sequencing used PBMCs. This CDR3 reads CASSLGLRPGELFF. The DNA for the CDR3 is TGTGCCAGCAGCTTGGGACTGCGCCCCGGGGAGCTGTTTTTT.